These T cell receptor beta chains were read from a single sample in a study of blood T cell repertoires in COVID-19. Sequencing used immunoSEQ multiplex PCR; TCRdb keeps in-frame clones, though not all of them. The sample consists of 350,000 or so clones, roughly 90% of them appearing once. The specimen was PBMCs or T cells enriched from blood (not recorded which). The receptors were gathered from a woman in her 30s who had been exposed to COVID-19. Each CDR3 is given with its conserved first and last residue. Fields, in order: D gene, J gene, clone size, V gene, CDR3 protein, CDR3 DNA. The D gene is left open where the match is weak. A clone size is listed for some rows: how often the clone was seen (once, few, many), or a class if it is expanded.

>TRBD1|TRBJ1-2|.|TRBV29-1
CSVGTGQGDYGYTF
TGCAGCGTTGGAACCGGACAGGGAGACTATGGCTACACCTTC
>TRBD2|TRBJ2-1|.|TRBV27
CASSSGLAGEQFF
TGTGCCAGCAGTTCCGGACTAGCCGGGGAGCAGTTCTTC
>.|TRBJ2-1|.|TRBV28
CASSPPGRTYNEQFF
TGTGCCAGCAGCCCCCCTGGGAGGACCTACAATGAGCAGTTCTTC
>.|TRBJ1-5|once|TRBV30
CAWSLQGLGNQPQHF
TGTGCCTGGTCCTTACAGGGATTGGGCAATCAGCCCCAGCATTTT
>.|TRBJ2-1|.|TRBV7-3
CASSWAGSYNEQFF
TGTGCCAGCAGCTGGGCGGGTTCCTACAATGAGCAGTTCTTC
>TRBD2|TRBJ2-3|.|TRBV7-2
CASSLTSGRGGTDTQYF
TGTGCCAGCAGCTTGACTAGCGGGAGGGGGGGCACAGATACGCAGTATTTT
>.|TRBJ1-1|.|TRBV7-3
CASSFSPNTEAFF
TGTGCCAGCAGCTTTAGCCCCAACACTGAAGCTTTCTTT
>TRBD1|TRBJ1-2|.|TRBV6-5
CASSYHDRANYGYTF
TGTGCCAGCAGTTACCACGACAGGGCAAACTATGGCTACACCTTC
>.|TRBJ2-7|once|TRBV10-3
CAISVEVLGQGLPKIYEQYF
TGTGCCATCAGTGTTGAAGTCCTAGGTCAGGGGCTACCTAAAATCTACGAGCAGTACTTC
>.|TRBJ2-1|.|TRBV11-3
CASSLDSGYNEQFF
TGTGCCAGCAGCTTAGATAGCGGTTACAATGAGCAGTTCTTC
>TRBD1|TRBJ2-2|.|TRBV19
CATTGGGNAGELFF
TGTGCCACCACAGGGGGCGGTAATGCCGGGGAGCTGTTTTTT
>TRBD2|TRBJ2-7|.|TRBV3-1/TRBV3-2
CASSPSRGAGVEQYF
TGTGCCAGCAGCCCCTCCCGCGGAGCGGGAGTCGAGCAGTACTTC
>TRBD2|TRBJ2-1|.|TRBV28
CASSPGTSGIGEQFF
TGTGCCAGCAGTCCCGGGACTAGCGGCATCGGTGAGCAGTTCTTC
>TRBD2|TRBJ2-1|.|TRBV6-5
CAIGTSGSSGEQFF
TGTGCCATCGGGACTAGCGGGAGTTCGGGTGAGCAGTTCTTC
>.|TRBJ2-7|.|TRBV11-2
CASSDSPYEQYF
TGTGCCAGCAGCGACAGTCCCTACGAGCAGTACTTC
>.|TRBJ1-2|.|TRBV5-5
CASSLGGGEGGYTF
TGTGCCAGCAGCTTGGGGGGAGGAGAAGGTGGCTACACCTTC
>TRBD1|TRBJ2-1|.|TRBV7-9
CASSLSGQGFGDEQFF
TGTGCCAGCAGCCTATCCGGACAGGGTTTTGGGGATGAGCAGTTCTTC
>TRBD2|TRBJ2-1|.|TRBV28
CASSLSLAGGKQFF
TGTGCCAGCAGTTTATCCCTAGCGGGAGGCAAGCAGTTCTTC
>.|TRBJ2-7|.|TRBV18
CASSPAGGAGEQYF
TGTGCCAGCTCACCGGCTGGGGGGGCTGGGGAGCAGTACTTC
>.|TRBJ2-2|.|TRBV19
CASSILEGGELFF
TGTGCCAGTAGTATACTGGAGGGTGGGGAGCTGTTTTTT
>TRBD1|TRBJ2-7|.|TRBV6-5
CASRTGFSSYEQYF
TGTGCCAGCAGGACAGGGTTTAGCTCCTACGAGCAGTACTTC
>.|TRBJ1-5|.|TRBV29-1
CSVEGDSNQPQHF
TGCAGCGTTGAGGGAGATAGCAATCAGCCCCAGCATTTT
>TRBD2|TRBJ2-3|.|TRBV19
CASTSGGRADTQYF
TGTGCCAGTACCTCGGGGGGGAGAGCAGATACGCAGTATTTT
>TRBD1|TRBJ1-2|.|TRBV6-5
CASSPWDRENYGYTF
TGTGCCAGCAGCCCCTGGGACAGGGAGAACTATGGCTACACCTTC
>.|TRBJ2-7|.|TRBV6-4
CASSPTGRSGEQYF
TGTGCCAGCAGTCCTACAGGGCGGTCGGGCGAGCAGTACTTC
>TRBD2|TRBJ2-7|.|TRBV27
CASRGGGLAGTYEQYF
TGTGCCAGCAGGGGCGGGGGCCTAGCGGGCACCTACGAGCAGTACTTC
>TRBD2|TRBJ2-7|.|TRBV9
CASSVDPSGRVYEQYF
TGTGCCAGCAGCGTAGATCCCAGCGGGAGAGTTTACGAGCAGTACTTC
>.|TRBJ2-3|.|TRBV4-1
CASSQDTSTDTQYF
TGCGCCAGCAGCCAAGACACTAGCACAGATACGCAGTATTTT
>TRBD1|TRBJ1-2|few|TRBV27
CASRVTGGTYGYTF
TGTGCCAGCAGAGTGACAGGGGGCACTTATGGCTACACCTTC
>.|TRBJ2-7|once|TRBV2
CATRQVSYEQYF
TGTGCCACCCGACAGGTCTCCTACGAGCAGTACTTC
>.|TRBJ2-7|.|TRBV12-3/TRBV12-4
CASRGGGTYEQYF
TGTGCCAGCAGAGGGGGCGGGACCTACGAGCAGTACTTC
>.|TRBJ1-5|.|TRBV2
CASSRDSNSNQPQHF
TGTGCCAGCAGTCGGGACTCAAATAGCAATCAGCCCCAGCATTTT
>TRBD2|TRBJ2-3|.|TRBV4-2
CASSQDWTSPDTQYF
TGTGCCAGCAGCCAAGACTGGACTAGCCCAGATACGCAGTATTTT
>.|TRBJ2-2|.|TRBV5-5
CASSKGQGIGELFF
TGTGCCAGCAGTAAAGGGCAGGGGATCGGGGAGCTGTTTTTT
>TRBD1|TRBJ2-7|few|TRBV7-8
CASSPGTGAYEQYF
TGTGCCAGCAGCCCCGGGACAGGGGCCTACGAGCAGTACTTC
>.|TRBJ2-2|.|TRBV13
CASTRAGELFF
TGTGCCAGCACCCGAGCCGGGGAGCTGTTTTTT
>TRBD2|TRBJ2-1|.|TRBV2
CASSEISGSVRDEQFF
TGTGCCAGCAGTGAAATTAGCGGGAGCGTTCGGGATGAGCAGTTCTTC
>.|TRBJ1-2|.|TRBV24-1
CATSDFGEPSNYGYTF
TGTGCCACCAGTGATTTCGGAGAACCCTCTAACTATGGCTACACCTTC
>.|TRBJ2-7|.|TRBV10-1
CASSDGNEQYF
TGCGCCAGCAGCGACGGGAACGAGCAGTACTTC
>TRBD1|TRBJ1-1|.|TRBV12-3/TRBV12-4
CASSTGGTEAFF
TGTGCCAGCAGTACAGGGGGGACTGAAGCTTTCTTT
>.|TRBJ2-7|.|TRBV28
CASSLYGTPAYEQYF
TGTGCCAGCAGTTTATATGGGACACCGGCCTACGAGCAGTACTTC
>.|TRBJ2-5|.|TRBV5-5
CASSWAQETQYF
TGTGCCAGCAGCTGGGCGCAAGAGACCCAGTACTTC
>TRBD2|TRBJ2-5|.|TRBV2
CASSPSGTGETQYF
TGTGCCAGCTCACCAAGCGGGACGGGTGAGACCCAGTACTTC
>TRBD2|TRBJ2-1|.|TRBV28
CASRSPPPAGVLGEQFF
TGTGCCAGCAGGTCCCCCCCACCGGCGGGAGTGCTCGGTGAGCAGTTCTTC
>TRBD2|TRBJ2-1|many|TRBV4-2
CASSQDLEGGAPYNEQFF
TGTGCCAGCAGCCAAGATTTAGAGGGAGGGGCCCCCTACAATGAGCAGTTCTTC
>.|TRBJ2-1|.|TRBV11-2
CASSRLVGGYNEQFF
TGTGCCAGCAGCCGACTAGTTGGTGGCTACAATGAGCAGTTCTTC
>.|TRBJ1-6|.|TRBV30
CACKSQGSSYNSPLHF
TGTGCCTGCAAATCTCAGGGAAGCTCCTATAATTCACCCCTCCACTTT
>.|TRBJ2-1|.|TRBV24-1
CATSDRNEQFF
TGTGCCACCAGTGACCGCAATGAGCAGTTCTTC
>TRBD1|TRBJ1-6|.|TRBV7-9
CASSLSTGGSPLHF
TGTGCCAGCAGCTTATCAACAGGGGGCTCACCCCTCCACTTT
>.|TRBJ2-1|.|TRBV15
CATSRDGSAGRDEQFF
TGTGCCACCAGCAGAGACGGCTCCGCGGGTCGGGATGAGCAGTTCTTC
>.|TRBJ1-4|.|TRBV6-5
CASSYVIREEKLFF
TGTGCCAGCAGCTACGTGATTAGGGAGGAAAAACTGTTTTTT
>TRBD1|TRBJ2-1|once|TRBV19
CASSIGTGVFNEQFF
TGTGCCAGTAGTATAGGGACAGGGGTGTTCAATGAGCAGTTCTTC
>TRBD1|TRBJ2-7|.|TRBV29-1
CSAAGTGLGEQYF
TGCAGCGCTGCCGGGACAGGGCTCGGCGAGCAGTACTTC
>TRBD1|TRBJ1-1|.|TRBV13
CASSLARTGDMNTEAFF
TGTGCCAGCAGCTTAGCGCGGACAGGGGATATGAACACTGAAGCTTTCTTT
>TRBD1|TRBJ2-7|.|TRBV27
CASSFTGDRFYEQYF
TGTGCCAGCAGTTTCACAGGGGATCGGTTCTACGAGCAGTACTTC